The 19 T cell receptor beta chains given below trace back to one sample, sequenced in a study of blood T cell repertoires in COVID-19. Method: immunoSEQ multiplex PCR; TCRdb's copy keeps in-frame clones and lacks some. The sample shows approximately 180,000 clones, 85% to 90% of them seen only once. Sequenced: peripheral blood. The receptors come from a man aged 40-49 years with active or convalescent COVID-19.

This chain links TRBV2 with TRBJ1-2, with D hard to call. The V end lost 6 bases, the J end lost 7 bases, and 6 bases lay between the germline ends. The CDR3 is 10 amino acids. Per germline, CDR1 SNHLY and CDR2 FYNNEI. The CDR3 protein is CASRGGGYTF. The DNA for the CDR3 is TGTGCCAGCAGGGGAGGTGGCTACACCTTC.

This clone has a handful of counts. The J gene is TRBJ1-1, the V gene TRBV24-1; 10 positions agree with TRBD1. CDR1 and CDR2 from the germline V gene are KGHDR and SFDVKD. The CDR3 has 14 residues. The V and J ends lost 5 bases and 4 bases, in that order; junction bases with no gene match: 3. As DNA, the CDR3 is TGTGCCACCAGTGGGACAGGGGGGAGCACTGAAGCTTTCTTT. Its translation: CATSGTGGSTEAFF.

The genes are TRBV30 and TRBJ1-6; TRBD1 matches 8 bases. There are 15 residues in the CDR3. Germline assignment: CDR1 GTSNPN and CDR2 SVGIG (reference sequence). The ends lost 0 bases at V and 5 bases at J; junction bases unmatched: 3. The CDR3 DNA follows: TGTGCCTGGAGTGTAGGACAGGGCAATAATTCACCCCTCCACTTT. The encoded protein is CAWSVGQGNNSPLHF.

CDR3 sequence reads: CASSQGDRGQHEKLFF. DNA of the CDR3: TGTGCCAGCAGCCAGGGAGACAGGGGGCAACATGAAAAACTGTTTTTT. This chain joins TRBV4-2 and TRBJ1-4, with TRBD1 matching 10 bases. The CDR3 spans 16 residues. Germline V gene sequence: CDR1 LGHNA, CDR2 YNFKEQ. V lost 3 bases and J lost 6; bases outside the gene matches: 7.

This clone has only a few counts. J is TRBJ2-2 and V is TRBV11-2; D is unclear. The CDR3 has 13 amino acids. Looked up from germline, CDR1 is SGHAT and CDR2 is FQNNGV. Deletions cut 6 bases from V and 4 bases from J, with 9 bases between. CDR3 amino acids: CASSSALTGELFF. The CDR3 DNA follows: TGTGCCAGCAGTTCAGCGCTCACCGGGGAGCTGTTTTTT.

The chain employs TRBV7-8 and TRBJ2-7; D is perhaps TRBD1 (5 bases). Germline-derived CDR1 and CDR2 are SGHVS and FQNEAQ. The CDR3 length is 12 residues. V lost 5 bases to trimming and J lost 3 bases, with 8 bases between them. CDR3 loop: CASSRTNYEQYF. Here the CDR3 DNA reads TGTGCCAGCAGCCGGACAAACTACGAGCAGTACTTC.

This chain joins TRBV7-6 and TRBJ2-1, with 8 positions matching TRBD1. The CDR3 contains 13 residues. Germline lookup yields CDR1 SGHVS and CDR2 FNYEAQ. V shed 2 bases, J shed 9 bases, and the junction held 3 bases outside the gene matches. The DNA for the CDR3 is TGTGCCAGCAGCTTAAATCAGGGGGCTGAGCAGTTCTTC. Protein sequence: CASSLNQGAEQFF.

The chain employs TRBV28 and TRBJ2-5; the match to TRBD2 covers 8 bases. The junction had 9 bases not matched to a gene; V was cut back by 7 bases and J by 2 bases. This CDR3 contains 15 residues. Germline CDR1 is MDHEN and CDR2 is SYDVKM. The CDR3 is CASITGGVTQETQYF. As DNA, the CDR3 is TGTGCCAGCATTACCGGGGGGGTTACTCAAGAGACCCAGTACTTC.

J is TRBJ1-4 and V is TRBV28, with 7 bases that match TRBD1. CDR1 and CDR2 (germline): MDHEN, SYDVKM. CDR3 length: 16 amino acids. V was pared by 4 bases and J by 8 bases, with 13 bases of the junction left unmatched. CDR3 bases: TGTGCCAGCAGTTCCCCGGGAGGGGGCAGAGAGGAAAAACTGTTTTTT. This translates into CASSSPGGGREEKLFF.

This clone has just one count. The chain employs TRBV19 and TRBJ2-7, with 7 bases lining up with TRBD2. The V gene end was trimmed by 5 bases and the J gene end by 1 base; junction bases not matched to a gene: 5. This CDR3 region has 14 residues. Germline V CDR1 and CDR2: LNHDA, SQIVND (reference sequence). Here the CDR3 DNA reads TGTGCCAGTAGTCTCCAGGGAGGGTCCTACGAGCAGTACTTC. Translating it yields CASSLQGGSYEQYF.

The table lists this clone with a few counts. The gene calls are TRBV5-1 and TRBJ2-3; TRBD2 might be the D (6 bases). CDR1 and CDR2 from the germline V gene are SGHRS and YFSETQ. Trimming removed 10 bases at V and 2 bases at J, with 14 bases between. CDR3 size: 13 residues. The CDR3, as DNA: TGCGCCTCCGCGGGGACCTACACAGATACGCAGTATTTT. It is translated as CASAGTYTDTQYF.

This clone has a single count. CDR3 region: CASSDGRGFLSNQPQHF. Here the CDR3 DNA reads TGTGCCAGCAGCGATGGGAGGGGGTTTCTTAGCAATCAGCCCCAGCATTTT. This chain uses TRBV6-2 or TRBV6-3 with TRBJ1-5; the D gene is possibly TRBD1 (6 bases). The CDR3 loop spans 17 amino acids. CDR1 and CDR2 (germline): MNHEY, SVGEGT. V gave up 6 bases and J gave up 0 bases, with 18 bases separating them.

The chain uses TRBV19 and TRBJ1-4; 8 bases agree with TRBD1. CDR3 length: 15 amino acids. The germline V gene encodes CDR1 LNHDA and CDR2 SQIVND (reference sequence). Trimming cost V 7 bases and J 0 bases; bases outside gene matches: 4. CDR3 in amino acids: CASTATGATNEKLFF. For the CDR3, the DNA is TGTGCCAGTACCGCGACAGGGGCAACTAATGAAAAACTGTTTTTT. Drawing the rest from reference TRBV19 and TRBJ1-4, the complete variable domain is DGGITQSPKYLFRKEGQNVTLSCEQNLNHDAMYWYRQDPGQGLRLIYYSQIVNDFQKGDIAEGYSVSREKKESFPLTVTSAQKNPTAFYLCASTATGATNEKLFFGSGTQLSVL.

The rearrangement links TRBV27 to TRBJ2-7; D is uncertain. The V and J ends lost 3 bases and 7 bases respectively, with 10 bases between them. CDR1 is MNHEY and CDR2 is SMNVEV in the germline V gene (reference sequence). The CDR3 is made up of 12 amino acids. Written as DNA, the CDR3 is TGTGCCAGCAGTTTCCACAGTGGGGAGCAGTACTTC. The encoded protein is CASSFHSGEQYF.

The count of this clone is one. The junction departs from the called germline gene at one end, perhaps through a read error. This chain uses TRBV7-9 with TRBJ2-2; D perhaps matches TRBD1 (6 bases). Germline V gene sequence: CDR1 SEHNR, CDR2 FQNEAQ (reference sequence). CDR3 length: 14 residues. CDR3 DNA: TGTGCCAGCAGTTTAGGGACAACAGGATGGGAGCTGTTTTTT. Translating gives CASSLGTTGWELFF.

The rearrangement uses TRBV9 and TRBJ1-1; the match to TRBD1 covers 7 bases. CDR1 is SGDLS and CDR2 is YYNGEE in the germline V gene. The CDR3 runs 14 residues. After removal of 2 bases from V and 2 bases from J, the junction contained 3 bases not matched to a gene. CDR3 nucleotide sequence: TGTGCCAGCAGCGTTAGGGGGCAAAACACTGAAGCTTTCTTT. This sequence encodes CASSVRGQNTEAFF. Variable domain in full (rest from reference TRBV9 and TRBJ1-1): DSGVTQTPKHLITATGQRVTLRCSPRSGDLSVYWYQQSLDQGLQFLIQYYNGEERAKGNILERFSAQQFPDLHSELNLSSLELGDSALYFCASSVRGQNTEAFFGQGTRLTVV.

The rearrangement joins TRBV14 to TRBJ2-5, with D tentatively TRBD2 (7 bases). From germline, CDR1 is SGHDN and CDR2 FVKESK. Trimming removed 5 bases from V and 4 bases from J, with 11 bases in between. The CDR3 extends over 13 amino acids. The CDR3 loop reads CASSRGGAETQYF. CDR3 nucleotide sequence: TGTGCCAGCAGCAGGGGGGGAGCAGAGACCCAGTACTTC.

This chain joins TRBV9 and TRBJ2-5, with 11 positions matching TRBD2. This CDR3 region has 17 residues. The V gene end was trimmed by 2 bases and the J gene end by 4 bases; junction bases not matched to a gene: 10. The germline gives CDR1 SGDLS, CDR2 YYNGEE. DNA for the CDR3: TGTGCCAGCAGCGTTAGCGGGGGGGCGTTGGGTGGAGAGACCCAGTACTTC. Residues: CASSVSGGALGGETQYF.

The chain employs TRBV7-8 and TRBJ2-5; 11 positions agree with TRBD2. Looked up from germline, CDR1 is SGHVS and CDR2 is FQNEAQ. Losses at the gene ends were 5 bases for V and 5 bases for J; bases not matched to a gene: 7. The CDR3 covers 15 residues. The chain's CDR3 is CASSANSGRAETQYF. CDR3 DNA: TGTGCCAGCAGCGCGAATAGCGGGAGGGCGGAGACCCAGTACTTC.